These 29 T cell receptor beta chains share one sample of origin, sequenced in a study of monozygotic twins with inflammatory bowel disease. With the 5' RACE reads reprocessed, TCRdb shows one record per CDR3 protein and no DNA. This sample's table has some 300,000 distinct CDR3 sequences. Source material: blood. Every receptor here comes from a human donor with ulcerative colitis or Crohn's disease, or a healthy co-twin of an affected twin (not recorded which).

The chain combines TRBV12-3 or TRBV12-4 with TRBJ1-1. The CDR3 loop spans 15 amino acids. CDR3 protein: CASSSMGDGNTEAFF.

The chain employs TRBV27 and TRBJ2-3; TCRdb reports TRBD1, a call that lacks DNA to check it against. This CDR3 is built from 15 residues. Germline CDR1 is MNHEY and CDR2 is SMNVEV (reference sequence). The CDR3 protein is CASSLLGTGKDTQYF.

This rearrangement joins TRBV28 to TRBJ2-1. Germline CDR1 reads MDHEN; CDR2 reads SYDVKM. This CDR3 spans 12 amino acids. This CDR3 reads CASKDSYNEQFF.

The rearrangement uses TRBV5-4 and TRBJ1-1; TCRdb's D call of TRBD1 is untestable without DNA. CDR1 is SGHNT, CDR2 YYREEE, per germline (reference sequence). The CDR3 extends over 15 amino acids. CDR3 in amino acids: CASRGQGFLNTEAFF.

The chain employs TRBV3-1 and TRBJ2-7; TCRdb gives TRBD1 as the D gene, but with no DNA this cannot be confirmed. CDR1 is LGHDT, CDR2 YNNKEL, per germline (reference sequence). The CDR3 sequence is 16 residues long. CDR3 loop: CASSSRPDSSSYEQYF.

The rearrangement uses TRBV7-2 and TRBJ2-7; TCRdb selects TRBD1, and the lack of DNA leaves this call unchecked. The V gene's germline CDR1 is SGHTA and CDR2 FQGNSA. The CDR3 loop spans 13 amino acids. The CDR3 spells CASSFGQAYEQYF.

The CDR3 sequence: CASSRGEIKEETQYF. V gene TRBV6-1 combines with J gene TRBJ2-5; the TRBD2 assignment by TCRdb is unverifiable without DNA. This CDR3 region has 15 residues. CDR1 and CDR2 (germline): MNHNS, SASEGT.

The chain couples TRBV5-1 to TRBJ1-1; TCRdb selects TRBD1, and the lack of DNA leaves this call unchecked. This CDR3 spans 14 amino acids. The germline gives CDR1 SGHRS, CDR2 YFSETQ. The CDR3 spells CASSSGQGVAEAFF.

The chain is built from TRBV3-1 and TRBJ2-5; checking the TCRdb D call of TRBD1 is not possible without DNA. This CDR3 region has 15 residues. Germline-derived CDR1 and CDR2 are LGHDT and YNNKEL (reference sequence). The CDR3 loop reads CASSYSGGLKETQYF.

Here the CDR3 reads CASSQAVGGSGEKLFF. The chain employs TRBV4-3 and TRBJ1-4; TCRdb calls TRBD1, which cannot be checked without DNA. The length of the CDR3 is 16 residues. The germline V gene encodes CDR1 LGHNA and CDR2 YSLEER.

This chain links TRBV5-6 with TRBJ2-1; absent DNA, TCRdb's TRBD2 call cannot be checked. The germline CDR1 and CDR2 sequences are SGHDT and YYEEEE. This CDR3 has 16 amino acids. This chain's CDR3 is CASSLFMQALNNEQFF.

The V gene is TRBV18, the J gene TRBJ2-1; TCRdb indicates TRBD1, and absent DNA this call remains unverified. The CDR3 runs to 16 residues. CDR1 is KGHSH, CDR2 LQKENI, per germline. CDR3 loop: CASSKSRDRGYNEQFF. Full variable domain (rest looked up from reference TRBV18 and TRBJ2-1): NAGVMQNPRHLVRRRGQEARLRCSPMKGHSHVYWYRQLPEEGLKFMVYLQKENIIDESGMPKERFSAEFPKEGPSILRIQQVVRGDSAAYFCASSKSRDRGYNEQFFGPGTRLTVL.

The chain recombines TRBV12-3 or TRBV12-4 with TRBJ1-2; lacking DNA, the TRBD1 call made by TCRdb goes unchecked. The CDR3 has 13 amino acids. The CDR3 protein is CASNQDRGNGYTF.

The V call is TRBV6-2 or TRBV6-3, the J call TRBJ1-1. This CDR3 has 15 amino acids. Germline lookup yields CDR1 MNHEY and CDR2 SVGEGT. CDR3 protein: CASSYISSVNTEAFF.

V and J are TRBV5-1 and TRBJ2-3; TCRdb proposes TRBD1, but this gene call is untestable without DNA. The V gene's germline CDR1 is SGHRS and CDR2 YFSETQ. The CDR3 totals 19 residues. CDR3: CASSPGFDRGLRGTDTQYF.

The chain has TRBV12-3 or TRBV12-4 and TRBJ1-6. The CDR3 loop spans 14 amino acids. The CDR3 region is CASSLSTKGSPLHF.

This rearrangement joins TRBV10-3 to TRBJ2-7. The CDR3 is made up of 11 amino acids. Germline lookup yields CDR1 ENHRY and CDR2 SYGVKD. The CDR3 loop is CAISALYEQYF.

This chain connects TRBV7-8 to TRBJ2-7; checking the TCRdb D call of TRBD2 is not possible without DNA. This CDR3 is built from 16 residues. The germline V gene has CDR1 SGHVS and CDR2 FQNEAQ. The CDR3 reads CASSLGGDVASYEQYF.

The rearrangement uses TRBV27 and TRBJ2-7; TCRdb designates TRBD1, a call that cannot be tested without DNA. Germline CDR1 is MNHEY and CDR2 is SMNVEV (reference sequence). The CDR3 totals 14 residues. Here the CDR3 reads CASSFSGGPYEQYF.

The chain has TRBV16 and TRBJ2-7; as DNA is missing, the TRBD1 call by TCRdb cannot be tested. Germline CDR1 is KGHSY and CDR2 is FQNENV. The CDR3 consists of 16 residues. CDR3 residues: CASSQSGGGNSYEQYF. The full variable domain, rest sourced from reference TRBV16 and TRBJ2-7, is GEEVAQTPKHLVRGEGQKAKLYCAPIKGHSYVFWYQQVLKNEFKFLISFQNENVFDETGMPKERFSAKCLPNSPCSLEIQATKLEDSAVYFCASSQSGGGNSYEQYFGPGTRLTVT.

The chain employs TRBV20-1 and TRBJ1-5; absent DNA, TCRdb's TRBD1 call cannot be checked. There are 18 residues in the CDR3. Per the germline V gene, CDR1 is DFQATT and CDR2 is SNEGSKA (reference sequence). This CDR3 reads CSARGTGGGPYSNQPQHF.

The V and J genes are TRBV20-1 and TRBJ2-3; TCRdb returns TRBD1, unconfirmable since there is no DNA. There are 17 residues in the CDR3. Germline lookup yields CDR1 DFQATT and CDR2 SNEGSKA (reference sequence). The CDR3 sequence is CSASPLTGGAGTDTQYF.

The V call is TRBV6-2 or TRBV6-3, the J call TRBJ2-1. CDR1 and CDR2 from the germline V gene are MNHEY and SVGEGT. The CDR3 runs 11 residues. The CDR3: CASNQAGRQFF.

This chain links TRBV11-1 with TRBJ2-1; TCRdb calls TRBD2, which cannot be checked without DNA. The CDR3 consists of 18 residues. The V gene's germline CDR1 is SGHAT and CDR2 FQDESV (reference sequence). The chain's CDR3 is CASSLGPGLADTYNEQFF.

The chain carries TRBV7-9 and TRBJ2-5; TCRdb calls TRBD2, which cannot be checked without DNA. Germline-derived CDR1 and CDR2 are SEHNR and FQNEAQ (reference sequence). This CDR3 comprises 17 residues. The CDR3 loop is CASSLGSLAGLQETQYF.

The chain recombines TRBV9 with TRBJ1-1; TCRdb's D gene call, TRBD1, goes unchecked for lack of DNA. Germline lookup yields CDR1 SGDLS and CDR2 YYNGEE. This CDR3 region has 15 residues. The CDR3 reads CASSVDYGGRAEAFF.

The V call is TRBV27, the J call TRBJ2-5; TCRdb's D call of TRBD2 is untestable without DNA. The CDR3 contains 17 residues. CDR1 is MNHEY, CDR2 SMNVEV, per germline (reference sequence). CDR3 sequence reads: CASSLSTAGGYQETQYF.

The chain couples TRBV7-9 to TRBJ2-1; the D call of TRBD2 rests on TCRdb alone, since no DNA is present to check it. Germline CDR1 reads SEHNR; CDR2 reads FQNEAQ (reference sequence). The CDR3 contains 15 residues. CDR3 sequence: CASSLASGRTNEQFF.

The chain couples TRBV7-9 to TRBJ2-7; lacking DNA, the TRBD1 call made by TCRdb goes unchecked. This CDR3 is built from 15 residues. Germline V gene data show CDR1 as SEHNR and CDR2 as FQNEAQ (reference sequence). CDR3 sequence: CASSPSGAGIYEQYF.